This TCR beta chain came from a study of graft-versus-host responses after intestinal transplantation. As for the study in general: Anti-thymocyte globulin induction was given to all recipients, followed by tacrolimus and steroids for roughly three years. Study observations and caveats: Graft-donor T cell macrochimerism in patients accompanied high graft-versus-host to host-versus-graft clonal ratios in allografts. Marrow from the recipient contained GvH clones, some of which had appeared first in ileum or blood. Levels of circulating GvH clones at their peak were associated with early post-transplant HvG declines.

Generated by immunoSEQ multiplex PCR, the TCRdb table keeps only in-frame clones and is missing some. The data hold some 90,000 clones, with 85% to 90% observed a single time. Note on this clone: The antigen remains unidentified.

V lost 2 bases to trimming and J lost 4 bases, with 11 bases between them. This CDR3 is built from 14 residues. The germline gives CDR1 SGHTA, CDR2 FQGTGA. V usage is TRBV7-3 and J usage is TRBJ1-1; a possible D gene is TRBD1 (5 bases). The sample was unstimulated CD4+ T cells sorted from spleen or lymph node cells, taken before intestinal transplant. This sequence originates from a human donor who received an intestinal transplant. Here the CDR3 DNA reads TGTGCCAGCAGCTTATACCCGGGGGGCACTGAAGCTTTCTTT. This codes for CASSLYPGGTEAFF. The variable domain in full, with the rest retrieved from reference TRBV7-3 and TRBJ1-1, is GAGVSQTPSNKVTEKGKYVELRCDPISGHTALYWYRQSLGQGPEFLIYFQGTGAADDSGLPNDRFFAVRPEGSVSTLKIQRTERGDSAVYLCASSLYPGGTEAFFGQGTRLTVV.